The 23 T cell receptor beta chains in this list originate from one sample, sequenced in a study of blood T cell repertoires in COVID-19. Sequencing was performed with immunoSEQ multiplex PCR; in TCRdb, only in-frame clones are kept and a portion is missing. The sample contains about 220,000 clones, approximately 77% of which appear only once. The sequencing input was peripheral blood. All receptors derive from a woman of 80 years or more with acute or convalescent COVID-19.

The CDR3 here is CASRGTGAGNTIYF. In DNA form, the CDR3 reads TGCGCCAGTCGGGGGACAGGGGCTGGAAACACCATATATTTT. This chain joins TRBV5-1 and TRBJ1-3; TRBD1 agrees at 10 bases. The CDR3 spans 14 residues. The V gene's germline CDR1 is SGHRS and CDR2 YFSETQ. The trim removed 8 bases at V and 2 bases at J, leaving 4 bases unmatched.

V and J are TRBV7-2 and TRBJ1-5; D is uncertain. The CDR3 covers 15 residues. CDR1 and CDR2 from the germline V gene are SGHTA and FQGNSA. Trimming left V 5 bases short and J 2 bases short, with 13 bases between. Here the CDR3 DNA reads TGTGCCAGCAGCCTCGGCGGAATTGGCAATCAGCCCCAGCATTTT. It specifies CASSLGGIGNQPQHF. Based on the CDR3 plus reference TRBV7-2 and TRBJ1-5, the full variable domain is GAGVSQSPSNKVTEKGKDVELRCDPISGHTALYWYRQSLGQGLEFLIYFQGNSAPDKSGLPSDRFSAERTGGSVSTLTIQRTQQEDSAVYLCASSLGGIGNQPQHFGDGTRLSIL.

The chain carries TRBV7-2 and TRBJ1-6; D remains ambiguous. The germline V gene has CDR1 SGHTA and CDR2 FQGNSA. V was trimmed by 5 bases and J by 0 bases, leaving 5 bases between them. CDR3 length: 14 amino acids. CDR3 DNA: TGTGCCAGCAGCCCCAGCTCCTATAATTCACCCCTCCACTTT. It is translated as CASSPSSYNSPLHF. Supplemented by reference TRBV7-2 and TRBJ1-6, the full variable domain reads GAGVSQSPSNKVTEKGKDVELRCDPISGHTALYWYRQSLGQGLEFLIYFQGNSAPDKSGLPSDRFSAERTGGSVSTLTIQRTQQEDSAVYLCASSPSSYNSPLHFGNGTRLTVT.

In its sample, this clone was seen once. The chain uses TRBV2 and TRBJ2-3; D is ambiguous. The CDR3 consists of 15 residues. V was clipped by 6 bases and J by 0 bases, with 13 bases between them. Per the germline V gene, CDR1 is SNHLY and CDR2 is FYNNEI. The CDR3 DNA reads TGTGCCAGCAGCGTTGAGGTTACTAGCACAGATACGCAGTATTTT. Protein: CASSVEVTSTDTQYF. Looking up the rest from reference TRBV2 and TRBJ2-3 gives the full variable domain: EPEVTQTPSHQVTQMGQEVILRCVPISNHLYFYWYRQILGQKVEFLVSFYNNEISEKSEIFDDQFSVERPDGSNFTLKIRSTKLEDSAMYFCASSVEVTSTDTQYFGPGTRLTVL.

This sequence joins TRBV13 and TRBJ1-2, with a tentative D call TRBD1 (6 bases). Looked up from germline, CDR1 is PRHDT and CDR2 is FYEKMQ (reference sequence). Between the trimmed V and J ends, which lost 5 bases and 2 bases, there was a span of 9 bases. This CDR3 has 13 residues. The CDR3 sequence: CASSLDRNYGYTF. CDR3 in DNA: TGTGCCAGCAGCCTTGACAGGAACTATGGCTACACCTTC.

This clone was counted a single time. The chain links TRBV7-3 to TRBJ1-2, with D tentatively TRBD1 (6 bases). CDR1 and CDR2 from the germline V gene are SGHTA and FQGTGA. V shed 0 bases and J shed 3 bases, with 8 bases lying between them. The CDR3 runs 14 residues. The CDR3 nucleotides are TGTGCCAGCAGCTTAACTGCAGGGGACTATGGCTACACCTTC. Amino acid sequence: CASSLTAGDYGYTF.

The chain is built from TRBV4-3 and TRBJ2-7; 10 bases match TRBD2. Trimming cost V 3 bases and J 1 base; bases outside gene matches: 6. The CDR3 length is 16 residues. Germline V gene lookup returns CDR1 LGHNA and CDR2 YSLEER. The CDR3 region has the DNA TGCGCCAGCAGCCACATTAGCGGGGGGCGATCCTACGAGCAGTACTTC. Amino acid sequence: CASSHISGGRSYEQYF.

J is TRBJ1-2 and V is TRBV19, with 8 bases lining up with TRBD1. Germline V gene lookup returns CDR1 LNHDA and CDR2 SQIVND (reference sequence). The CDR3 loop spans 15 amino acids. V shed 6 bases and J 4 bases; nucleotides not matched to a gene: 10. CDR3 loop: CASRHTGGDVYGYTF. CDR3 coding DNA: TGTGCCAGTAGACACACAGGGGGTGACGTCTATGGCTACACCTTC.

The J gene is TRBJ1-2, the V gene TRBV3-1 (or the pseudogene TRBV3-2); D gene ambiguous. The germline CDR1 and CDR2 sequences are LGHDT and YNNKEL (reference sequence). V was pared by 3 bases and J by 1 base, with 9 bases between. The CDR3 is made up of 14 amino acids. The CDR3 region is CASSHLTDNYGYTF. CDR3 nucleotide sequence: TGTGCCAGCAGCCATCTCACTGATAACTATGGCTACACCTTC.

The rearrangement joins TRBV6-6 to TRBJ1-6; 8 bases fit TRBD1. Germline V CDR1 and CDR2: MNHNY, SVGAGI (reference sequence). J gave up 6 bases and V 2 bases, and 6 bases lay outside the gene matches. There are 16 residues in the CDR3. In DNA form, the CDR3 reads TGTGCCAGCAGTTACCCCGGGCAGGGGGCTAATTCACCCCTCCACTTT. The encoded protein is CASSYPGQGANSPLHF.

The chain joins TRBV5-6 to TRBJ1-1; 7 nucleotides line up with TRBD1. With V trimmed by 1 base and J by 3 bases, 9 bases remained unmatched. CDR3 length equals 16 residues. CDR1 and CDR2 (germline): SGHDT, YYEEEE. The CDR3 loop is CASSLQETGRHTEAFF. The CDR3, as DNA: TGTGCCAGCAGCTTGCAGGAGACAGGGAGGCACACTGAAGCTTTCTTT.

This clone was detected only once. The V gene is TRBV6-6, the J gene TRBJ1-2; D is possibly TRBD1 (5 bases). V was clipped by 7 bases and J by 4 bases, with 13 bases between them. Germline CDR1 MNHNY, CDR2 SVGAGI (reference sequence). This CDR3 contains 13 residues. CDR3 nucleotides: TGTGCCAGCATCCCCCCAGGGCGCTATGGCTACACCTTC. Encoded protein: CASIPPGRYGYTF.

V and J are TRBV5-1 and TRBJ1-5; 8 bases agree with TRBD1. Looked up from germline, CDR1 is SGHRS and CDR2 is YFSETQ. CDR3 length equals 15 residues. Trimming cost V 5 bases and J 6 bases; bases outside gene matches: 10. The CDR3 DNA follows: TGCGCCAGCAGAGTGGGTCAGGGGGCGAGTCAGCCCCAGCATTTT. Translated, it gives CASRVGQGASQPQHF. Combining the CDR3 with reference TRBV5-1 and TRBJ1-5 gives the whole variable domain KAGVTQTPRYLIKTRGQQVTLSCSPISGHRSVSWYQQTPGQGLQFLFEYFSETQRNKGNFPGRFSGRQFSNSRSEMNVSTLELGDSALYLCASRVGQGASQPQHFGDGTRLSIL.

The V and J genes are TRBV30 and TRBJ2-7, with a possible D match to TRBD1 (6 bases). Trimming shortened V by 3 bases and J by 3 bases, and 12 bases separated the two germline ends. CDR1 and CDR2 from the germline V gene are GTSNPN and SVGIG (reference sequence). The CDR3 consists of 13 residues. Here the CDR3 DNA reads TGTGCCTGGAGCAGGGGACCCAACTACGAGCAGTACTTC. It translates to CAWSRGPNYEQYF.

The V and J genes are TRBV5-8 and TRBJ2-7, with a weak D call TRBD1 (6 bases). The CDR3 contains 15 residues. CDR1 and CDR2 (germline): SGHTS, YDEGEE. V was shortened by 6 bases and J by 2 bases, with 18 bases between the two germline ends. CDR3 amino acids: CASTDRQAYTYEQYF. Here the CDR3 DNA reads TGTGCCAGCACCGACCGACAGGCCTATACCTACGAGCAGTACTTC.

This chain connects TRBV27 to TRBJ1-4; no definite D call. Per the germline V gene, CDR1 is MNHEY and CDR2 is SMNVEV (reference sequence). Trimming stripped 5 bases from V and 14 bases from J, with 18 bases between. CDR3 size: 13 residues. DNA of the CDR3: TGTGCCAGCAGTCCCAAGGCCGGCGGGAGTCTGTTTTTT. Its protein is CASSPKAGGSLFF.

This chain joins TRBV7-9 and TRBJ2-7, with TRBD1 identical over 9 bases. The J segment lost 5 bases and the V segment lost 4 bases, leaving 6 bases of the junction unmatched. The CDR3 runs 14 residues. From germline, CDR1 is SEHNR and CDR2 FQNEAQ (reference sequence). CDR3 in DNA: TGTGCCAGCAGCTCGCGGACAGGGGATGACGAGCAGTACTTC. Amino acid sequence: CASSSRTGDDEQYF.

The chain recombines TRBV6-5 with TRBJ2-3, with 8 bases that match TRBD1. CDR3 length equals 14 residues. Germline trimming cut 6 bases from V and 1 base from J; bases unmatched to any gene: 3. Germline lookup yields CDR1 MNHEY and CDR2 SVGAGI. The DNA for the CDR3 is TGTGCCAGCAGGCAGGGGGCTGGCACAGATACGCAGTATTTT. Translated: CASRQGAGTDTQYF.

The CDR3 region is CASVSTSGGDNEQFF. The CDR3 nucleotides read TGTGCCAGCGTCTCGACTAGCGGGGGAGACAATGAGCAGTTCTTC. The chain links TRBV7-9 to TRBJ2-1; 12 positions agree with TRBD2. The CDR3 has 15 residues. Germline values: CDR1 SEHNR, CDR2 FQNEAQ (reference sequence). The junction had 7 bases not matched to a gene; V was cut back by 8 bases and J by 5 bases.

The chain combines TRBV6-5 with TRBJ1-2; 11 nucleotides line up with TRBD1. Trimming took 0 bases from V and 7 from J; bases not matched to a gene: 4. CDR1 is MNHEY, CDR2 SVGAGI, per germline. The CDR3 has 15 residues. This CDR3 is CASSYSDRGQGGYTF. CDR3 coding DNA: TGTGCCAGCAGTTACTCGGACAGGGGGCAAGGTGGCTACACCTTC.

The CDR3 DNA reads TGTGCCAGCAGCTTGGTACAAACTGGAAACACCATATATTTT. This codes for CASSLVQTGNTIYF. The chain employs TRBV7-9 and TRBJ1-3; the D is unclear. The CDR3 totals 14 residues. In germline, CDR1 is SEHNR, CDR2 FQNEAQ (reference sequence). The germline V and J ends were trimmed by 3 bases and 2 bases, with 8 bases remaining between them.

The chain couples TRBV24-1 to TRBJ1-5; D is unclear. This CDR3 region has 14 residues. Germline V gene lookup returns CDR1 KGHDR and CDR2 SFDVKD. With 0 bases removed from V and 2 bases from J, the gap between germline ends came to 4 bases. CDR3 residues: CATSDLERNQPQHF. The CDR3 DNA reads as TGTGCCACCAGTGATTTGGAGCGCAATCAGCCCCAGCATTTT.

The chain employs TRBV24-1 and TRBJ2-7; 7 nucleotides agree with TRBD1. J was trimmed by 3 bases and V by 6 bases; bases with no gene match: 10. Germline V CDR1 and CDR2: KGHDR, SFDVKD. The CDR3 is 15 amino acids. CDR3 residues: CATSSSDRPFYEQYF. The CDR3 nucleotides are TGTGCCACCAGTAGCTCGGACAGGCCCTTCTACGAGCAGTACTTC.